These 20 T cell receptor beta chains were all obtained from the same sample, sequenced in a study of PD-1 blockade in classical Hodgkin lymphoma. All patients relapsed after autologous stem cell transplantation, and brentuximab vedotin exposure varied. The study purified CD4+ T cells from thawed PBMCs using magnetic negative selection. Generated by immunoSEQ multiplex PCR, the TCRdb table keeps only in-frame clones and is missing some. The table shows about 30,000 clones, with 85% occurring only once. The material was CD4+ T cells from blood, obtained at baseline. The receptors were gathered from a human donor with classical Hodgkin lymphoma.

The rearrangement uses TRBV6-1 and TRBJ1-1; perhaps TRBD1 as D (6 bases). From germline, CDR1 is MNHNS and CDR2 SASEGT. This CDR3 spans 13 amino acids. V gave up 10 bases and J gave up 3 bases, with 15 bases separating them. CDR3 loop: CATPNQGYTEAFF. DNA of the CDR3: TGTGCCACCCCAAATCAGGGGTACACTGAAGCTTTCTTT.

The chain couples TRBV2 to TRBJ2-1, with D maybe TRBD1 (6 bases). The germline V gene encodes CDR1 SNHLY and CDR2 FYNNEI. The CDR3 runs 13 residues. V lost 4 bases, J lost 4 bases, and 8 bases lay in between. The CDR3 DNA sequence: TGTGCCAGCAGTGGGGACACTTACAATGAGCAGTTCTTC. It encodes CASSGDTYNEQFF.

The chain links TRBV6-5 to TRBJ1-5; 9 bases align to TRBD1. J gave up 7 bases and V 6 bases, and 10 bases lay outside the gene matches. Germline V gene sequence: CDR1 MNHEY, CDR2 SVGAGI. This CDR3 is 15 amino acids long. The CDR3 DNA follows: TGTGCCAGCAGCTACGGGACAGGGTTCGGGCAGCCCCAGCATTTT. Translation gives CASSYGTGFGQPQHF.

V usage is TRBV18 and J usage is TRBJ1-1; 7 positions agree with TRBD1. Germline V CDR1 and CDR2: KGHSH, LQKENI. J gave up 6 bases and V 0 bases, and 13 bases lay outside the gene matches. The CDR3 extends over 17 amino acids. The CDR3 loop reads CASSPPGTASTGAEAFF. The CDR3 nucleotides are TGTGCCAGCTCACCACCCGGGACAGCCTCTACCGGGGCTGAAGCTTTCTTT.

The gene calls are TRBV5-4 and TRBJ2-7, with 7 bases that match TRBD2. Losses at the gene ends were 4 bases for V and 6 bases for J; bases not matched to a gene: 22. From germline, CDR1 is SGHNT and CDR2 YYREEE (reference sequence). There are 18 residues in the CDR3. The CDR3 region is CASSPAPNSGLHTVEQYF. The CDR3 DNA reads TGTGCCAGCAGCCCCGCCCCAAATAGCGGGCTACACACAGTCGAGCAGTACTTC.

This chain joins TRBV30 and TRBJ2-1; TRBD2 matches 11 bases. The CDR3 extends over 16 amino acids. The junction had 8 bases not matched to a gene; V was cut back by 0 bases and J by 7 bases. Germline CDR1 is GTSNPN and CDR2 is SVGIG (reference sequence). The CDR3 loop is CAWSVLLAGVRNEQFF. As DNA, the CDR3 is TGTGCCTGGAGTGTACTACTAGCGGGAGTCAGAAATGAGCAGTTCTTC. Full variable domain (outside the CDR3, taken from reference TRBV30 and TRBJ2-1): SQTIHQWPATLVQPVGSPLSLECTVEGTSNPNLYWYRQAAGRGLQLLFYSVGIGQISSEVPQNLSASRPQDRQFILSSKKLLLSDSGFYLCAWSVLLAGVRNEQFFGPGTRLTVL.

This clone was found once. The genes are TRBV30 and TRBJ1-2, with TRBD1 identical over 7 bases. The V and J ends lost 4 bases and 4 bases, in that order; junction bases with no gene match: 6. This CDR3 contains 13 residues. Germline CDR1 reads GTSNPN; CDR2 reads SVGIG (reference sequence). The CDR3 region has the DNA TGTGCCTGGACGGTTTACAGGGGCTATGGCTACACCTTC. It encodes CAWTVYRGYGYTF.

The rearrangement links TRBV10-1 to TRBJ2-6; D is unresolved. The CDR3 has 15 residues. The V end was cut by 3 bases, the J end by 4 bases, with 10 bases between. The V gene's germline CDR1 is WNHNN and CDR2 SYGVQD (reference sequence). The CDR3: CASSDEATGANVLTF. CDR3 sequence (DNA): TGCGCCAGCAGTGACGAGGCGACGGGGGCCAACGTCCTGACTTTC.

V usage is TRBV2 and J usage is TRBJ2-7, with TRBD2 as a possible D gene (5 bases). CDR3 length equals 14 residues. The V end was cut by 7 bases, the J end by 0 bases, with 13 bases between. CDR1 and CDR2 from the germline V gene are SNHLY and FYNNEI. This CDR3 is CASTRRGDSYEQYF. DNA of the CDR3: TGTGCCAGCACAAGACGGGGAGACTCCTACGAGCAGTACTTC.

The chain is built from TRBV30 and TRBJ2-5; D gene uncertain. Germline V gene data show CDR1 as GTSNPN and CDR2 as SVGIG (reference sequence). Trimming shortened V by 0 bases and J by 3 bases, and 5 bases separated the two germline ends. This CDR3 has 12 residues. Here the CDR3 DNA reads TGTGCCTGGAGTGTAATGAAAGAGACCCAGTACTTC. Its protein is CAWSVMKETQYF.

The chain couples TRBV18 to TRBJ1-6, with 8 bases that match TRBD1. This CDR3 region has 16 residues. Germline values: CDR1 KGHSH, CDR2 LQKENI. V lost 4 bases, J lost 0 bases, and 2 bases stayed unmatched. CDR3 sequence (DNA): TGTGCCAGCTCACAGCAGGGGGCCTCCTATAATTCACCCCTCCACTTT. The encoded protein is CASSQQGASYNSPLHF.

The V and J genes are TRBV6-5 and TRBJ2-3; D unclear. Trimming took off 0 bases at V and 1 base at J, with 11 bases between the two ends. Germline lookup yields CDR1 MNHEY and CDR2 SVGAGI. The CDR3 sequence is 16 residues long. DNA of the CDR3: TGTGCCAGCAGTTACTCTCGGTGGTCTGGCACAGATACGCAGTATTTT. This translates into CASSYSRWSGTDTQYF.

This chain connects TRBV7-6 to TRBJ2-5; D is perhaps TRBD1 (5 bases). This CDR3 region has 16 residues. Germline CDR1 SGHVS, CDR2 FNYEAQ. The V gene lost 5 bases and the J gene lost 5 bases, with 21 bases spanning the gap. This CDR3 reads CASSPHLDTGWETQYF. Here the CDR3 DNA reads TGTGCCAGCAGCCCCCACCTGGACACAGGCTGGGAGACCCAGTACTTC.

This chain links TRBV6-5 with TRBJ2-3, with D perhaps being TRBD1 or TRBD2 (7 bases each). This CDR3 has 16 amino acids. Germline loops: CDR1 MNHEY, CDR2 SVGAGI. Between the trimmed V and J ends, which lost 0 bases and 5 bases, there was a span of 15 bases. The CDR3 sequence is CASSYSTGRAGDTQYF. The DNA for the CDR3 is TGTGCCAGCAGTTACTCGACAGGGAGGGCCGGAGATACGCAGTATTTT.

The CDR3 loop reads CASSDGADTQYF. The CDR3 DNA follows: TGTGCCAGCAGTGACGGGGCAGATACGCAGTATTTT. This chain links TRBV6-1 with TRBJ2-3; D possibly corresponds to TRBD2 (5 bases). The CDR3 spans 12 residues. Trimming pared 3 bases from V and 4 bases from J, leaving 5 bases between. From germline, CDR1 is MNHNS and CDR2 SASEGT.

This rearrangement joins TRBV25-1 to TRBJ2-7; TRBD1 matches 10 bases. V trimming: 6 bases; J trimming: 2 bases; junction bases outside the gene matches: 7. This CDR3 is built from 15 residues. Germline V CDR1 and CDR2: MGHDK, SYGVNS. The CDR3 nucleotides are TGTGCCAGCAGCCTACCCGGGACAGGGGCCTACGAGCAGTACTTC. Translated: CASSLPGTGAYEQYF.

The gene calls are TRBV7-2 and TRBJ1-1; 9 nucleotides match TRBD1. V dropped 6 bases and J dropped 1; count of bases not matched to a gene: 15. The CDR3 covers 18 residues. From germline, CDR1 is SGHTA and CDR2 FQGNSA. The CDR3 region is CASSWTGDASAKNTEAFF. CDR3 DNA: TGTGCCAGCAGTTGGACAGGGGACGCTTCGGCTAAGAACACTGAAGCTTTCTTT.

The J gene is TRBJ1-1, the V gene TRBV6-5, with D possibly TRBD1 on 6 matching bases. The germline CDR1 and CDR2 sequences are MNHEY and SVGAGI. The CDR3 length is 15 residues. V was clipped by 5 bases and J by 0 bases, with 13 bases between them. CDR3: CASSHYRELNTEAFF. CDR3 sequence (DNA): TGTGCCAGCAGTCATTACAGGGAGTTGAACACTGAAGCTTTCTTT.

J is TRBJ2-3 and V is TRBV7-2; a weak D match, TRBD2 (6 bases). Trimming took 3 bases from V and 2 from J, leaving 9 bases between them. This CDR3 is 14 amino acids long. CDR1 is SGHTA and CDR2 is FQGNSA in the germline V gene. The CDR3 loop is CASSFKGLTDTQYF. The CDR3 DNA follows: TGTGCCAGCAGCTTCAAGGGACTCACAGATACGCAGTATTTT.

The chain joins TRBV6-4 to TRBJ2-1; possibly TRBD2 for D (5 bases). The CDR3 totals 13 residues. Germline V lookup: CDR1 MRHNA, CDR2 SNTAGT. The V end lost 4 bases, the J end lost 10 bases, and 14 bases lay between the germline ends. CDR3 DNA: TGTGCCAGCAGTGTCGGTCTAGCCCAAGAGCAGTTCTTC. Translation: CASSVGLAQEQFF.